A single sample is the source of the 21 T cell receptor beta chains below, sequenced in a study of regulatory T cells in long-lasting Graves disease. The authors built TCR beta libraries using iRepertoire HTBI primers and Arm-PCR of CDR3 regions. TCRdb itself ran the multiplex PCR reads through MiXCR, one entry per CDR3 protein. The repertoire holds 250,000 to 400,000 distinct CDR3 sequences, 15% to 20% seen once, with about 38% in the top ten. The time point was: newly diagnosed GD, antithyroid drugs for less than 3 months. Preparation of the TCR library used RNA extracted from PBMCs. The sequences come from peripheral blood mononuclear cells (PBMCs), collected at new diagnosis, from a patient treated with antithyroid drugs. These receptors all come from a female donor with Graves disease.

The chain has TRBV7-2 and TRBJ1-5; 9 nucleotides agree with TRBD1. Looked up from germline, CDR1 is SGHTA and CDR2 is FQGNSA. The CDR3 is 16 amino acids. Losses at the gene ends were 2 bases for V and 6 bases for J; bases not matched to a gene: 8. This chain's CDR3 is CASSLIGTGLSQPQHF. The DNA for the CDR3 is TGTGCCAGCAGCTTAATAGGGACAGGGTTAAGTCAGCCCCAGCATTTT.

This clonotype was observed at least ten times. CDR3 loop: CASRITSDPGYEQYF. CDR3 nucleotides: TGTGCCAGCAGAATAACTAGCGACCCCGGGTACGAGCAGTACTTC. The rearrangement uses TRBV7-2 and TRBJ2-7; 7 positions agree with TRBD2. The CDR3 has 15 residues. Germline assignment: CDR1 SGHTA and CDR2 FQGNSA. Trimming removed 6 bases from V and 4 bases from J; junction bases left unmatched: 12.

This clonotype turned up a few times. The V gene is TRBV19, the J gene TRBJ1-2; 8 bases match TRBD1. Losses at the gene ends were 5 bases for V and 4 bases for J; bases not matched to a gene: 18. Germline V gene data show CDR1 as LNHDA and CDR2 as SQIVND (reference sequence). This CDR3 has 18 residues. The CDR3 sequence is CASSALTSGTGSLYGYTF. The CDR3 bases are TGTGCCAGTAGTGCCCTCACCTCCGGGACAGGTAGCCTCTATGGCTACACCTTC.

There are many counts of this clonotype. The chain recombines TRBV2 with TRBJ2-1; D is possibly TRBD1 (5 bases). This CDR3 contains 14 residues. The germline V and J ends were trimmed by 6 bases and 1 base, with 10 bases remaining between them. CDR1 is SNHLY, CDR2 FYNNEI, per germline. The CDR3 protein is CASREKGSYNEQFF. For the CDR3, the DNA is TGTGCCAGCAGGGAAAAGGGGTCCTACAATGAGCAGTTCTTC.

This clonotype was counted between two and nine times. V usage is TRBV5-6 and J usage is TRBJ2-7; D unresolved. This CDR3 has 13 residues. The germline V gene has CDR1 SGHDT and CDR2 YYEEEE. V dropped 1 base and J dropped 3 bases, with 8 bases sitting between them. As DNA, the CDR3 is TGTGCCAGCAGCTTGTCTGCTGGCTACGAGCAGTACTTC. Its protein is CASSLSAGYEQYF. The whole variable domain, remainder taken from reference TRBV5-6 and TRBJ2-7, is DAGVTQSPTHLIKTRGQQVTLRCSPKSGHDTVSWYQQALGQGPQFIFQYYEEEERQRGNFPDRFSGHQFPNYSSELNVNALLLGDSALYLCASSLSAGYEQYFGPGTRLTVT.

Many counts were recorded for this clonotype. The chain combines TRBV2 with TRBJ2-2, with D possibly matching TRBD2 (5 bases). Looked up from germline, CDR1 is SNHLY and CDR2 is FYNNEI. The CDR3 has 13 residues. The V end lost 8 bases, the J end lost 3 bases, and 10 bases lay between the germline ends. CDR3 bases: TGTGCCAGCTCCGGGATTTACACCGGGGAGCTGTTTTTT. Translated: CASSGIYTGELFF.

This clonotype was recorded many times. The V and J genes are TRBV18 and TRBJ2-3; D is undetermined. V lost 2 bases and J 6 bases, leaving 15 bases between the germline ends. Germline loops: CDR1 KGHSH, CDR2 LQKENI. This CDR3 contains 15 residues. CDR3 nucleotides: TGTGCCAGCTCACCAGGCCAGTCTGGTACCGATACGCAGTATTTT. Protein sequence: CASSPGQSGTDTQYF. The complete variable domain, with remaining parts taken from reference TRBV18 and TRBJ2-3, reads NAGVMQNPRHLVRRRGQEARLRCSPMKGHSHVYWYRQLPEEGLKFMVYLQKENIIDESGMPKERFSAEFPKEGPSILRIQQVVRGDSAAYFCASSPGQSGTDTQYFGPGTRLTVL.

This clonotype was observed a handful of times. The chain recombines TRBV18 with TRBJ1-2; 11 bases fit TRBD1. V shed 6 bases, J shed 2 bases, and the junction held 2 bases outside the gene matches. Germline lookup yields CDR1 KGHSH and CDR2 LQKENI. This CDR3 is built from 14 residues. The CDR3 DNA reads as TGTGCCAGCTCCCGGGACAGGGGGAACTATGGCTACACCTTC. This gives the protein CASSRDRGNYGYTF.

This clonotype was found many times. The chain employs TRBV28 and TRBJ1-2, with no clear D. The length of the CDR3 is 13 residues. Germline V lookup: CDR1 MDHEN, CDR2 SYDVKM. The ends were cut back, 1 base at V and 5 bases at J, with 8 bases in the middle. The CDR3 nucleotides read TGTGCCAGCAGTTTATCGGACTTGTATGGCTACACCTTC. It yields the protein CASSLSDLYGYTF.

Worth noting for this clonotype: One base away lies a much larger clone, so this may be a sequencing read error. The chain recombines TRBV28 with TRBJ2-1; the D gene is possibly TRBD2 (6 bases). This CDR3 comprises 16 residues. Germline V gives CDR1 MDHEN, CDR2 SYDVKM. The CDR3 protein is CASSLPGRREDNEQSF. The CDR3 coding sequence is TGTGCCAGCAGTTTACCAGGCCGGCGGGAAGACAATGAGCAGTCCTTC. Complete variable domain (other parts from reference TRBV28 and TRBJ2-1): DVKVTQSSRYLVKRTGEKVFLECVQDMDHENMFWYRQDPGLGLRLIYFSYDVKMKEKGDIPEGYSVSREKKERFSLILESASTNQTSMYLCASSLPGRREDNEQSFGPGTRLTVL.

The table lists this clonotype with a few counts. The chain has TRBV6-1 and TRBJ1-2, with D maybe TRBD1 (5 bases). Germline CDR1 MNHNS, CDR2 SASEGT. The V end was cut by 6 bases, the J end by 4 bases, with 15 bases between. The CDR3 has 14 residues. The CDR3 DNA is TGTGCCAGCAGGAGGCAGGGACTCCCCTATGGCTACACCTTC. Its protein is CASRRQGLPYGYTF.

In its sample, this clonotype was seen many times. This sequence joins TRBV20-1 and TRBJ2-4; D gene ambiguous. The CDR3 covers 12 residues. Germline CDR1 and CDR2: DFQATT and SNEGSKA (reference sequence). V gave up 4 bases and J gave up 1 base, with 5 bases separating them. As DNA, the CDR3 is TGCAGTGCTACCACGGCCAAAAACATTCAGTACTTC. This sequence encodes CSATTAKNIQYF.

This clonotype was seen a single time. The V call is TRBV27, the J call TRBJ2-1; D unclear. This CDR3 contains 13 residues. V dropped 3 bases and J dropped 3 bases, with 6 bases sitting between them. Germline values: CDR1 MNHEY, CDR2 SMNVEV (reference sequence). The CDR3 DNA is TGTGCCAGCAGTTTTTACTTCTACAATGAGCAGTTCTTC. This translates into CASSFYFYNEQFF.

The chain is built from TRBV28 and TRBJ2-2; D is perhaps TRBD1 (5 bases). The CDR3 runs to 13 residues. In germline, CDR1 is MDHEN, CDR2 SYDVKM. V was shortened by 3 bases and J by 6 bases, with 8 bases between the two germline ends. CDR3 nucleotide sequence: TGTGCCAGCAGTTTCCAGGGCGCCGGGGAGCTGTTTTTT. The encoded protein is CASSFQGAGELFF. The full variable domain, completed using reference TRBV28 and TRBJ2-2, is DVKVTQSSRYLVKRTGEKVFLECVQDMDHENMFWYRQDPGLGLRLIYFSYDVKMKEKGDIPEGYSVSREKKERFSLILESASTNQTSMYLCASSFQGAGELFFGEGSRLTVL.

CDR3 sequence (DNA): TGTGCCAGCTCACAAAACAGACAGTCCCAAGAGACCCAGTACTTC. Translation gives CASSQNRQSQETQYF. V is TRBV18 and J is TRBJ2-5, with D perhaps TRBD1 (5 bases). CDR3 size: 15 residues. The V end was cut by 4 bases, the J end by 1 base, with 13 bases between. Germline V CDR1 and CDR2: KGHSH, LQKENI.

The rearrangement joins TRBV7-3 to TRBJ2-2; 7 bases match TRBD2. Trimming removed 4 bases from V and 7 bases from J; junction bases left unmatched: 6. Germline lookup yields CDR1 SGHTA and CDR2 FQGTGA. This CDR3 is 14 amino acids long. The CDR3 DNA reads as TGTGCCAGCAGCTCTGGACTAGTCGGCGGGGAGCTGTTTTTT. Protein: CASSSGLVGGELFF. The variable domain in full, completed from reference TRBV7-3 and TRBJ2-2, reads GAGVSQTPSNKVTEKGKYVELRCDPISGHTALYWYRQSLGQGPEFLIYFQGTGAADDSGLPNDRFFAVRPEGSVSTLKIQRTERGDSAVYLCASSSGLVGGELFFGEGSRLTVL.

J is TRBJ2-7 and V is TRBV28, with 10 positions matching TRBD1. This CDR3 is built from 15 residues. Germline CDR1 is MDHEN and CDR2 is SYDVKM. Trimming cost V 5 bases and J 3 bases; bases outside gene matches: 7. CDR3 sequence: CASSAPGQGVYEQYF. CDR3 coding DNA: TGTGCCAGCAGTGCTCCTGGACAGGGGGTCTACGAGCAGTACTTC. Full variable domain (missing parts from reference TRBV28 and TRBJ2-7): DVKVTQSSRYLVKRTGEKVFLECVQDMDHENMFWYRQDPGLGLRLIYFSYDVKMKEKGDIPEGYSVSREKKERFSLILESASTNQTSMYLCASSAPGQGVYEQYFGPGTRLTVT.

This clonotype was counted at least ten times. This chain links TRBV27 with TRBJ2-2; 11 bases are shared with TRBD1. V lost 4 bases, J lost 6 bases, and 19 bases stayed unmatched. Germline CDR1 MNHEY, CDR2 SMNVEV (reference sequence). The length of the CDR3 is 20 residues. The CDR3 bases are TGTGCCAGCAGTTGGCGTCAGGACAGGGGGCGTATTGTGGGGGCCGGGGAGCTGTTTTTT. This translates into CASSWRQDRGRIVGAGELFF.

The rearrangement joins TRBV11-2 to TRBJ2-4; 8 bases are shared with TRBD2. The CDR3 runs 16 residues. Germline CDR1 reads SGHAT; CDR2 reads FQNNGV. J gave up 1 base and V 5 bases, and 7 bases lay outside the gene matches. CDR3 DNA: TGTGCCAGCAGCGCCCAGGGCGGGAGGGCCAAAAACATTCAGTACTTC. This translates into CASSAQGGRAKNIQYF.

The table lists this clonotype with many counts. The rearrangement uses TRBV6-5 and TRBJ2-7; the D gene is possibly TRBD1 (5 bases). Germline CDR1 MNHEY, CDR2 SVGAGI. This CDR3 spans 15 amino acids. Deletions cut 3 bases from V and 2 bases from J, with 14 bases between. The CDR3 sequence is CASSYSIGDPYEQYF. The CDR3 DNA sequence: TGTGCCAGCAGTTATTCTATAGGGGATCCCTACGAGCAGTACTTC.

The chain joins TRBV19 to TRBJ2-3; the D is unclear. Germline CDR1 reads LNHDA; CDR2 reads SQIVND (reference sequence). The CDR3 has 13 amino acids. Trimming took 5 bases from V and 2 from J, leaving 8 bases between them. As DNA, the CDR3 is TGTGCCAGTAGTCCAAGCCACACAGATACGCAGTATTTT. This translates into CASSPSHTDTQYF.